These 25 T cell receptor beta chains share one sample of origin, sequenced in a study of blood T cells in healthy people across ages. With a J-beta primer mix and a sample-barcoded 5' primer, a second PCR ran 7 to 11 cycles. TCRdb re-analysed the 5' RACE reads in MiXCR, keeping a single row per CDR3 protein. The sample contains roughly 800,000 distinct CDR3 sequences, roughly 50% of which appear only once. Sequencing was done on a sample of blood. These TCRs come from a man between 25 and 39 years old in good health.

The chain has TRBV20-1 and TRBJ2-3; D may match TRBD1 or TRBD2 (5 bases each). Per germline, CDR1 DFQATT and CDR2 SNEGSKA (reference sequence). This CDR3 comprises 17 residues. Trimming took off 0 bases at V and 7 bases at J, with 23 bases between the two ends. The CDR3 here is CSARDRYGASPGNTQYF. As DNA, the CDR3 is TGCAGTGCTAGAGATCGATATGGGGCGTCCCCGGGGAATACGCAGTATTTT.

This chain connects TRBV3-1 to TRBJ1-2; 8 positions match TRBD1. The V gene's germline CDR1 is LGHDT and CDR2 YNNKEL (reference sequence). The CDR3 runs to 12 residues. V trimming: 4 bases; J trimming: 10 bases; junction bases outside the gene matches: 5. In DNA form, the CDR3 reads TGTGCCAGCAGCCGAGAGACAGGGGACTACACCTTC. The encoded protein is CASSRETGDYTF.

This clonotype was counted a few times. The chain has TRBV7-2 and TRBJ2-7, with 7 bases fitting TRBD1. Germline CDR1 and CDR2: SGHTA and FQGNSA. V was pared by 1 base and J by 1 base, with 4 bases of the junction left unmatched. The CDR3 runs to 15 residues. The CDR3 DNA is TGTGCCAGCAGCTTAGAGAACAGGGGTTCCTACGAGCAGTACTTC. Amino acid sequence: CASSLENRGSYEQYF.

This sequence joins TRBV6-5 and TRBJ1-2; tentative D call: TRBD1 (6 bases). Germline CDR1 reads MNHEY; CDR2 reads SVGAGI. V lost 6 bases to trimming and J lost 1 base, with 15 bases between them. The CDR3 runs to 15 residues. The CDR3 sequence is CASRRQVGGNYGYTF. CDR3 nucleotide sequence: TGTGCCAGCAGAAGACAGGTTGGAGGTAACTATGGCTACACCTTC.

This clonotype is a singleton in its sample. Relative to the germline gene, one junction end is altered; a read error may explain this. The rearrangement uses TRBV4-3 and TRBJ2-1; possible D gene TRBD1, 6 bases. This CDR3 is 16 amino acids long. Germline V gives CDR1 LGHNA, CDR2 YSLEER. The CDR3 loop is CASSQDPSTRDNEQFF. CDR3 sequence (DNA): TGCGCCAGCAGCCAAGACCCTTCTACTAGGGACAATGAACAGTTCTTC.

This clonotype was seen only once. V usage is TRBV4-2 and J usage is TRBJ2-3, with 7 bases lining up with TRBD2. Germline CDR1 reads LGHNA; CDR2 reads YNFKEQ. V shed 1 base and J 6 bases; nucleotides not matched to a gene: 13. The CDR3 length is 17 residues. The DNA of the CDR3 is TGTGCCAGCAGCCAAGTTGGGAGGGGCTCGTCAGCGGATACGCAGTATTTT. Its protein is CASSQVGRGSSADTQYF.

This chain uses TRBV28 with TRBJ2-1, with TRBD2 matching 9 bases. Germline V lookup: CDR1 MDHEN, CDR2 SYDVKM. This CDR3 has 18 residues. V gave up 3 bases and J gave up 8 bases; unmatched junction bases: 17. The CDR3 coding sequence is TGTGCCAGCAGTTTCACCAGACGCAGACTAGCGGCAGACCATGAGCAGTTCTTC. Encoded protein: CASSFTRRRLAADHEQFF.

The gene calls are TRBV29-1 and TRBJ2-4, with D perhaps being TRBD1 or TRBD2 (5 bases each). The end of the DNA fits TRBJ2-7 better, so the J call may be wrong. In germline, CDR1 is SQVTM, CDR2 ANQGSEA. The CDR3 contains 12 residues. DNA for the CDR3: TGCAGCGTTGAAGATTCCGGGACCGAGCAGTACTTC. The encoded protein is CSVEDSGTEQYF.

This clonotype was detected only a few times. The chain is built from TRBV4-2 and TRBJ2-7; 9 positions match TRBD2. The V gene's germline CDR1 is LGHNA and CDR2 YNFKEQ. The CDR3 runs to 16 residues. Losses at the gene ends were 2 bases for V and 5 bases for J; bases not matched to a gene: 10. CDR3 in DNA: TGTGCCAGCAGCCAAAATCTCGGGACTAGCTTCGACGAGCAGTACTTC. Translation gives CASSQNLGTSFDEQYF.

The table lists this clonotype with a few counts. The V and J genes are TRBV6-6 and TRBJ2-7; 7 bases fit TRBD2. V lost 5 bases to trimming and J lost 4 bases; unmatched junction nucleotides: 14. Germline V gene lookup returns CDR1 MNHNY and CDR2 SVGAGI (reference sequence). The CDR3 has 16 residues. In DNA form, the CDR3 reads TGTGCCAGCAGTCCGGGGACCCTAGCGGTGCTGTACGAGCAGTACTTC. Protein: CASSPGTLAVLYEQYF.

This rearrangement joins TRBV29-1 to TRBJ2-4; D is undetermined. The J call is in doubt because the DNA end fits TRBJ2-7 better. This CDR3 has 11 amino acids. The germline gives CDR1 SQVTM, CDR2 ANQGSEA. CDR3 sequence (DNA): TGCAGCGTTGACGACGACCTCGAGCAGTACTTC. It yields the protein CSVDDDLEQYF.

The chain uses TRBV28 and TRBJ2-3; 11 positions match TRBD1. The germline V gene has CDR1 MDHEN and CDR2 SYDVKM. V trimming: 5 bases; J trimming: 5 bases; junction bases outside the gene matches: 6. The CDR3 runs to 15 residues. CDR3 DNA sequence: TGTGCCAGCAGTCGGATGGGACAGGGGGTAGATACGCAGTATTTT. Translation: CASSRMGQGVDTQYF.

J is TRBJ2-5 and V is TRBV29-1; D is possibly TRBD1 (6 bases). The CDR3 consists of 16 residues. Germline CDR1 reads SQVTM; CDR2 reads ANQGSEA. The germline V and J ends were trimmed by 1 base and 5 bases, with 20 bases remaining between them. DNA of the CDR3: TGCAGCGTTGAAGGCTATGGGGGCCTCGTGGGGGAGACCCAGTACTTC. It codes for CSVEGYGGLVGETQYF.

This clonotype has a handful of counts. The V gene is TRBV7-9, the J gene TRBJ2-4, with D hard to call. Looked up from germline, CDR1 is SEHNR and CDR2 is FQNEAQ (reference sequence). This CDR3 is 12 amino acids long. The V and J ends lost 1 base and 13 bases respectively, with 11 bases between them. As DNA, the CDR3 is TGTGCCAGCAGCTTAGAGAGCCCTGAGCAGTACTTC. As protein: CASSLESPEQYF.

This chain joins TRBV28 and TRBJ2-3; TRBD2 matches 13 bases. The CDR3 has 16 amino acids. J lost 7 bases, V lost 5 bases, and 9 bases had no gene match. The germline gives CDR1 MDHEN, CDR2 SYDVKM. The CDR3 sequence: CASSPETSGRYHTQYF. In DNA, the CDR3 is TGTGCCAGCAGTCCGGAGACTAGCGGGAGGTACCATACGCAGTATTTT.

The gene calls are TRBV9 and TRBJ2-7; weak D call: TRBD2 (6 bases). From germline, CDR1 is SGDLS and CDR2 YYNGEE. The V end lost 4 bases, the J end lost 0 bases, and 14 bases lay between the germline ends. This CDR3 spans 15 amino acids. The CDR3 protein is CASSPGRGFSYEQYF. The CDR3 DNA reads TGTGCCAGCAGCCCAGGGCGGGGTTTCTCCTACGAGCAGTACTTC.

The chain has TRBV20-1 and TRBJ2-3; tentative D call: TRBD2 (6 bases). The CDR3 is 11 amino acids. In germline, CDR1 is DFQATT, CDR2 SNEGSKA (reference sequence). Trimming shortened V by 7 bases and J by 6 bases, and 11 bases separated the two germline ends. CDR3 residues: CSVPEGDTQYF. The DNA for the CDR3 is TGCAGTGTGCCGGAGGGGGATACGCAGTATTTT.

The V gene is TRBV15, the J gene TRBJ1-2, with TRBD1 as a possible D gene (6 bases). V lost 4 bases and J 2 bases, leaving 14 bases between the germline ends. Germline assignment: CDR1 LNHNV and CDR2 YYDKDF (reference sequence). This CDR3 region has 15 residues. The CDR3 DNA follows: TGTGCCACCAGCACCGTACCGACAGGAAACTATGGCTACACCTTC. Translating gives CATSTVPTGNYGYTF.

The CDR3 DNA is TGCAGTGCTAGATCAACAGGAATCAATCAGCCCCAGCATTTT. Residues: CSARSTGINQPQHF. This rearrangement joins TRBV20-1 to TRBJ1-5; D might be TRBD1 (5 bases). V lost 2 bases and J lost 3, with 11 bases in between. Germline lookup yields CDR1 DFQATT and CDR2 SNEGSKA (reference sequence). This CDR3 is built from 14 residues.

This clonotype turned up a few times. The V call is TRBV19, the J call TRBJ2-7; D is unresolved. V was shortened by 6 bases and J by 4 bases, with 10 bases between the two germline ends. The CDR3 extends over 12 amino acids. Per germline, CDR1 LNHDA and CDR2 SQIVND (reference sequence). The CDR3 sequence: CASSKSRYEQYF. CDR3 nucleotide sequence: TGTGCCAGTAGCAAATCCCGATACGAGCAGTACTTC.

The chain employs TRBV7-2 and TRBJ2-5; weak D call: TRBD1 (5 bases). The CDR3 is 14 residues long. Trimming shortened V by 1 base and J by 0 bases, and 6 bases separated the two germline ends. Germline-derived CDR1 and CDR2 are SGHTA and FQGNSA. DNA for the CDR3: TGTGCCAGCAGCTTAGGGGGCCACCAAGAGACCCAGTACTTC. This codes for CASSLGGHQETQYF.

The V gene is TRBV18, the J gene TRBJ1-6, with a possible D match to TRBD1 (6 bases). Trimming cost V 6 bases and J 8 bases, with 20 bases left between them. This CDR3 spans 16 amino acids. Germline-derived CDR1 and CDR2 are KGHSH and LQKENI. This CDR3 reads CASSPRAGVVDSPLHF. In DNA, the CDR3 is TGTGCCAGCTCCCCCCGCGCAGGGGTAGTCGATTCACCCCTCCACTTT.

This clonotype appeared a few times. The rearrangement links TRBV2 to TRBJ2-5; no firm D call. Trimming pared 8 bases from V and 4 bases from J, leaving 8 bases between. This CDR3 contains 11 residues. Germline V lookup: CDR1 SNHLY, CDR2 FYNNEI. The CDR3 is CASRSLETQYF. The DNA for the CDR3 is TGTGCCAGCCGGTCTCTAGAGACCCAGTACTTC.

The CDR3 loop is CGTLRKETQYF. Written as DNA, the CDR3 is TGCGGTACCTTAAGGAAAGAGACCCAGTACTTC. The J gene is TRBJ2-5, the V gene TRBV20-1; D is unresolved. The CDR3 sequence is 11 residues long. Germline-derived CDR1 and CDR2 are DFQATT and SNEGSKA (reference sequence).

This clonotype occurred a few times. CDR3 sequence: CASRGLAGELFF. DNA of the CDR3: TGTGCCAGCAGGGGGCTGGCGGGGGAGCTGTTTTTT. The genes are TRBV25-1 and TRBJ2-2, with D possibly TRBD1 on 5 matching bases. V shed 6 bases and J shed 8 bases, with 10 bases lying between them. Germline V CDR1 and CDR2: MGHDK, SYGVNS. CDR3 length: 12 residues.